The 4 T cell receptor beta chains below come from one sample, sequenced in a study of cytomegalovirus exposure and HLA in healthy donors. PCR was performed using 60 Vbeta and 13 Jbeta primers. The protocol was immunoSEQ multiplex PCR, while the TCRdb copy is restricted to in-frame clones and leaves out a portion. Of 100,000 or so clones in the sample, about 74% were seen once. The specimen was PBMCs. Receptors were obtained from a male donor in good health and CMV-seropositive.

The chain uses TRBV19 and TRBJ1-3; D not resolved. Looked up from germline, CDR1 is LNHDA and CDR2 is SQIVND (reference sequence). Trimming shortened V by 10 bases and J by 4 bases, and 23 bases separated the two germline ends. This CDR3 spans 16 amino acids. This chain's CDR3 is CATSLQARTRGNTIYF. CDR3 nucleotide sequence: TGTGCCACCTCTCTCCAGGCGAGAACCCGCGGAAACACCATATATTTT.

The chain is built from TRBV11-2 and TRBJ2-5, with 7 positions matching TRBD1. The CDR3 spans 12 residues. The V and J ends lost 5 bases and 7 bases, in that order; junction bases with no gene match: 4. Per the germline V gene, CDR1 is SGHAT and CDR2 is FQNNGV. This CDR3 is CASSPRGRTQYF. The CDR3 nucleotides read TGTGCCAGCAGCCCTAGGGGGCGGACCCAGTACTTC.

The chain carries TRBV5-4 and TRBJ2-5; possibly TRBD2 for D (5 bases). Germline values: CDR1 SGHNT, CDR2 YYREEE (reference sequence). V gave up 1 base and J gave up 5 bases, with 12 bases separating them. The CDR3 is 14 amino acids. CDR3 DNA sequence: TGTGCCAGCAGCTTGCCGGGGTTAGGGGAGACCCAGTACTTC. Amino acids: CASSLPGLGETQYF.

The rearrangement joins TRBV5-4 to TRBJ2-3; no reliable D call. CDR1 SGHNT and CDR2 YYREEE come from the germline V gene (reference sequence). Deletions cut 1 base from V and 13 bases from J, with 22 bases between. The CDR3 has 15 amino acids. Here the CDR3 reads CASSLKPRSGFKKYF. DNA of the CDR3: TGTGCCAGCAGCTTGAAACCACGCTCAGGATTCAAGAAGTATTTT.